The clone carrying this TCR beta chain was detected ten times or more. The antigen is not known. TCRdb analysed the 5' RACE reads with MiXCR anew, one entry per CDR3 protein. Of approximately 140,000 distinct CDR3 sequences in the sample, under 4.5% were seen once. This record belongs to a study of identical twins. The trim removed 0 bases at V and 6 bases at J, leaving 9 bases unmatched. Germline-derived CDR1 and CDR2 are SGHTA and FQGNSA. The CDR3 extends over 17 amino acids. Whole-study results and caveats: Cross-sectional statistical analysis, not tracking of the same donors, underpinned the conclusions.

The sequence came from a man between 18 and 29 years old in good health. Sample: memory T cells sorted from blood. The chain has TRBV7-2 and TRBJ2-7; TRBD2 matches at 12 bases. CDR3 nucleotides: TGTGCCAGCAGCTTAGCACTAGCGGGAGGAAGGGGCCTCGAGCAGTACTTC. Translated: CASSLALAGGRGLEQYF.